Below, one T cell receptor (beta chain) is given with its context. Its specific antigen is unknown. No much larger clone is present one base from it, and per-base qualities are unavailable. These data originate in a study of shared clonotypes between healthy human individuals (TCRdb year 2020). In terms of the full investigation: The cohort comprised two women and a few men aged 18 to 49 years. Per donor, three plates each were used for CD4 naive and CD4 memory, two for CD8 naive, and one for CD8 memory. Blood TCR repertoires of roughly five healthy adults were deeply sequenced to estimate repertoire size and the extent of clonotype sharing between individuals. Different laboratories and diverse techniques were used to prepare libraries and sequence TCR repertoires, to increase sequencing depth and limit assay-specific biases. Between about 0.8 and 9 billion PBMCs per donor were obtained by leukapheresis.

Using the deep immunoSEQ assay, multiplex PCR amplified TCR CDR3 regions from genomic DNA. Genomic DNA extracted from each cell subset was distributed evenly over all wells of several immunoSEQ 96-well plates, and each plate served as one replicate. For sorted subsets, roughly 190 ng of genomic DNA, equivalent to 25,000 to 35,000 T cell genomes, went into each replicate PCR. Purified libraries were measured with a Qubit 3.0 fluorometer, size-checked on a Bioanalyzer 2100, and measured again with the KAPA Library Quantification kit. Every immunoSEQ 96-well plate was sequenced on a separate single-read 150-cycle Illumina NextSeq 550 flow cell. For the original study's pipeline: Because the immunoSEQ output held only junctional sequences and lacked quality scores, the filtering could not match the filtering applied to full-length reads. To assign V/J genes and CDR3, sequences were annotated against IMGT germline references using PyIR, a Python wrapper for IgBLAST v1.9. Reads with weak V/J assignments (E-value above 1e-6), missing CDR3, stop codons, out-of-frame junctions, or ambiguous translated residues were removed. A V3J clonotype was defined by an identical inferred V gene, J gene, and CDR3 amino acid sequence. To compute the percentage overlap between repertoires, the number of shared unique clonotypes was divided by the size of the smaller repertoire. Repertoire richness was assessed with RTK rarefaction, the Chao1 estimator, and Recon v2.1 estimates of unobserved clonotypes. Generation probabilities for all TCRbeta clonotypes obtained by the gDNA method from four donors were computed using OLGA. Held by TCRdb, this immuneACCESS table contains in-frame sequences only and omits some clones. Under half of the omission traces to an unresolved V gene where checked; the cause of the rest is unknown. D and trimming were read from the DNA, whereas the V and J calls and clone size are those reported in that table. Within this sample are 2 million to 2.5 million clones, with 85% to 95% of them counted one time only. The ten top clones hold 0.13% of the sample.

Donors were healthy HIV-negative adults with no recently reported acute infections or vaccinations. Every donor was a Caucasian adult residing in Nashville, Tennessee, USA. CD4+ T cells were enriched by magnetic negative selection; naive cells were then positively selected on CD45RA, and the negative fraction formed the memory subset. Blood was collected by leukapheresis, and PBMCs were isolated by Ficoll-Histopaque density gradient centrifugation and then cryopreserved in liquid nitrogen vapor phase. Analytical flow cytometry was used to check the purity and quantity of every magnetically sorted T cell population. Genomic DNA was isolated from every sorted fraction and measured by UV absorbance on a Nanodrop 2000c. The CDR3 spans 14 residues, from the cysteine through the phenylalanine. Of all the DNA, just the CDR3 is kept, 42 bases in frame from base 1. V loses 5 bases at its end and J loses 4 bases; junction bases beyond the gene matches: 3. CDR1 and CDR2, looked up from the germline V gene (reference sequence), are SEHNR and FQNEAQ.

The investigation overall reported the following: Rarefaction of sorted-subset datasets indicated incomplete sequencing despite the large sequencing depth. When a handful of donors were compared, the shared fraction of clonotypes was about 5.2% for naive CD4, 3.5% for naive CD8, about 2.5% for memory CD4, and 0.4% for memory CD8. Pairwise subsampling led to the expectation that sequencing depth would affect the degree of clonotype sharing among donors. Higher generation probabilities were observed for clonotypes shared by all four sorted-subset donors than for non-shared clonotypes. The small number of donors limited the genetic and exposure-history diversity represented. Larger estimated clonotype richness was generally found for naive subsets than for memory subsets. Sampling was limited to blood, and TCR repertoires in tissue likely differ from TCR repertoires in blood.

Input material: naive CD4+ T cells sorted from blood. Reading the label with the study, this specimen's cell subset or site is: CD45RA+ positively selected. The clonotype was recovered from a man younger than 35 in good health. The V gene is TRBV7-9 and the J gene is TRBJ2-7, and TRBD2 matches 12 of the central bases. The nucleotide sequence is given as TGTGCCAGCAGCGCTAGCGGGAGGGAATACGAGCAGTACTTC. It codes for CASSASGREYEQYF.